This TCR beta chain was profiled in a study of TIL therapy for anti-PD-1-resistant metastatic lung cancer. Overall study: Tumors carried a median about 1.5 non-synonymous mutations per megabase.

CDR1 and CDR2 (germline): KGHSH, LQKENI. Trimming took 2 bases from V and 4 from J, leaving 11 bases between them. This CDR3 contains 14 residues. Indicated time point: pre-treatment sample, taken before nivolumab and TIL therapy. This was the immunoSEQ v3 assay. Clones were read by immunoSEQ multiplex PCR, and TCRdb kept only the in-frame ones, dropping some. The table has 35,000 or so clones, 70% to 75% seen once; the top ten hold approximately 5.3%. This clone was counted only a few times. The clonotype was recovered from a person aged 25 to 85 with non-small cell lung cancer. This chain uses TRBV18 with TRBJ2-5; no reliable D call. Sequences were derived from blood, sampled at baseline. CDR3 coding DNA: TGTGCCAGCTCACCATCTACGGGCGCAGAGACCCAGTACTTC. Its protein product is CASSPSTGAETQYF.